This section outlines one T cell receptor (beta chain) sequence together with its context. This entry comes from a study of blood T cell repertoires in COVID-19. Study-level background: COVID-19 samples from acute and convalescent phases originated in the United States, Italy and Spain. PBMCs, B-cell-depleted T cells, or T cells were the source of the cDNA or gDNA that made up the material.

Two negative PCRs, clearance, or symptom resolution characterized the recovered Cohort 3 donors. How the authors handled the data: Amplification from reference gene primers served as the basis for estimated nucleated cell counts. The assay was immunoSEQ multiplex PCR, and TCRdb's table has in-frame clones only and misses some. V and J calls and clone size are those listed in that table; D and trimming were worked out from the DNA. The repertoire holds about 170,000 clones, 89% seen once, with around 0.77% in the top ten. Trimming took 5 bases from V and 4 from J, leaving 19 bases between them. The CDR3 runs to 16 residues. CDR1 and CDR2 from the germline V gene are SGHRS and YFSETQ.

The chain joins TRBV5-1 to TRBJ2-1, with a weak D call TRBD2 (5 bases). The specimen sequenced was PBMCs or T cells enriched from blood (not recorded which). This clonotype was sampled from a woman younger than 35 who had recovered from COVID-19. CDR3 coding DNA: TGCGCCAGCAGACTTGAAGCGGTGAGGGATTACAATGAGCAGTTCTTC. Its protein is CASRLEAVRDYNEQFF.